This TCR beta chain derives from a study of tissue T cells after allogeneic stem cell transplantation. Overall study: Before transplant, recipient-origin PBMCs were collected in roughly five GVHD patients.

The CDR3 has 14 amino acids. V was clipped by 6 bases and J by 5 bases, with 14 bases between them. In germline, CDR1 is MNHEY, CDR2 SVGAGI. Study-wide results and limits: In patients and mice, blood and spleen missed much of tissue repertoire.

About this clone itself: Its antigen is undetermined.

Sequencing used immunoSEQ multiplex PCR; TCRdb keeps in-frame clones, though not all of them. The sample holds 25,000 to 30,000 clones; less than 90% are singletons and the top ten take more than 3%. The material was blood, obtained before transplantation. V and J are TRBV6-5 and TRBJ2-1; D perhaps matches TRBD2 (6 bases). This receptor was obtained from a woman aged 18 to 55 who later had graft-versus-host disease after an allogeneic stem cell transplant. CDR3 nucleotide sequence: TGTGCCAGCAGCGACCGCCAGCGGGACAATGAGCAGTTCTTC. It codes for CASSDRQRDNEQFF.